This record looks at one TCR beta chain sequence and its context. The sample originates from a study of blood T cell repertoires in COVID-19. The wider study: Spain, Italy and the United States supplied samples that represented acute and convalescent COVID-19. PBMCs, B-cell-depleted T cells, or T cells provided the cDNA or gDNA that made up the material.

The CDR3 has 16 residues. Germline loops: CDR1 SGHTA, CDR2 FQGTGA. J was trimmed by 2 bases and V by 5 bases; bases with no gene match: 4. Original handling: Amplified reference gene primers provided the basis for estimating nucleated cell counts. Profiling relied on immunoSEQ multiplex PCR, and the TCRdb table lists in-frame clones only, not all of them. V and J calls plus clone size are reproduced from that table; the DNA served to infer D and trimming. The data hold 40,000 to 55,000 clones, with more than 70% observed a single time. The receptor's source is a man in his forties or fifties with active COVID-19. The sample taken for sequencing was peripheral blood. V usage is TRBV7-3 and J usage is TRBJ2-3, with 13 bases fitting TRBD2. The CDR3 here is CASSPTSGGDTDTQYF. CDR3 in DNA: TGTGCCAGCAGCCCTACTAGCGGGGGGGACACAGATACGCAGTATTTT.